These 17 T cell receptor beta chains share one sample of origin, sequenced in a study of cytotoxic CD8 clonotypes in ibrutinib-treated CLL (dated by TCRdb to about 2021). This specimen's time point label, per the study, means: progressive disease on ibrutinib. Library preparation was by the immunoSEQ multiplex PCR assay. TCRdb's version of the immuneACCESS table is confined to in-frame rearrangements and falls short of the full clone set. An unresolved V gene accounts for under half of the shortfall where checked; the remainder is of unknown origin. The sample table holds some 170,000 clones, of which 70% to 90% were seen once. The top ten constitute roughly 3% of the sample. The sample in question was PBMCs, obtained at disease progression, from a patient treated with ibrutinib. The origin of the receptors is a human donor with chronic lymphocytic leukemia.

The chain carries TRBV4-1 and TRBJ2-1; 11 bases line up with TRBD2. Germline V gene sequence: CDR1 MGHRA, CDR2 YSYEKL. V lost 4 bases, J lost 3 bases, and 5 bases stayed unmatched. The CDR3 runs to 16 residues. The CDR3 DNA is TGCGCCAGCAGCCGGGGGGGACTAGCGGACTACAATGAGCAGTTCTTC. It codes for CASSRGGLADYNEQFF.

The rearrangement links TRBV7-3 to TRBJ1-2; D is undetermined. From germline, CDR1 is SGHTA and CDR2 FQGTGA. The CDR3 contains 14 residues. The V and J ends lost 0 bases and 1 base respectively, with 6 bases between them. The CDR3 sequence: CASSLTPVNYGYTF. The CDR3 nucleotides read TGTGCCAGCAGCTTAACACCAGTTAACTATGGCTACACCTTC.

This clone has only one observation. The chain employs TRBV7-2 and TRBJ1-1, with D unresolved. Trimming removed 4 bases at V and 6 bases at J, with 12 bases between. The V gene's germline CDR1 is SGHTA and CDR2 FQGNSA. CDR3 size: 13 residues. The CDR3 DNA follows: TGTGCCAGCAGCTCGACCCATGGGTCTGAAGCTTTCTTT. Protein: CASSSTHGSEAFF.

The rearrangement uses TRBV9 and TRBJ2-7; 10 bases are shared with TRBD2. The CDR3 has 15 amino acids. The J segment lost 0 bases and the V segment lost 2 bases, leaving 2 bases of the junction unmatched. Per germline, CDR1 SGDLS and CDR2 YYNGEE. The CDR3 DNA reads TGTGCCAGCAGCGTCGGACTAGCGGCCTCCTACGAGCAGTACTTC. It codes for CASSVGLAASYEQYF.

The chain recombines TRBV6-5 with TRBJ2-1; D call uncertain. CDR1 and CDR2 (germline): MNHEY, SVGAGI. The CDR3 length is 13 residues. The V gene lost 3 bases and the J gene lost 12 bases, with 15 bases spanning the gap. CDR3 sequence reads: CASSYYRRSGQFF. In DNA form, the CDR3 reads TGTGCCAGCAGTTATTATAGGCGTTCTGGGCAGTTCTTC.

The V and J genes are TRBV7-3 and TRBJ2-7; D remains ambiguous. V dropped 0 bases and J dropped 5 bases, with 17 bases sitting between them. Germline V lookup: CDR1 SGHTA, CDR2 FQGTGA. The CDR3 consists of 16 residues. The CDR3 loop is CASSLTGPDSANEQYF. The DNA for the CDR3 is TGTGCCAGCAGCTTAACGGGCCCTGACTCAGCGAACGAGCAGTACTTC.

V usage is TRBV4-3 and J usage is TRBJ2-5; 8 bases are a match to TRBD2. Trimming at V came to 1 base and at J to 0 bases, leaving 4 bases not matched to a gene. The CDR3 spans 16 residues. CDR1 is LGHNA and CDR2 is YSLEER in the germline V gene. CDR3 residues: CASSQGLLADQETQYF. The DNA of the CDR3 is TGCGCCAGCAGCCAAGGATTACTAGCGGACCAAGAGACCCAGTACTTC.

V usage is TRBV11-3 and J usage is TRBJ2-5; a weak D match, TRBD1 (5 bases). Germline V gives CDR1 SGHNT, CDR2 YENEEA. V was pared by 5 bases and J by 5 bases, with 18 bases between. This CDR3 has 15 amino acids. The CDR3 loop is CASSPRRLGRETQYF. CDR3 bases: TGTGCCAGCAGCCCCAGAAGGCTGGGGCGGGAGACCCAGTACTTC. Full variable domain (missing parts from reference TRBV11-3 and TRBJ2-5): EAGVVQSPRYKIIEKKQPVAFWCNPISGHNTLYWYLQNLGQGPELLIRYENEEAVDDSQLPKDRFSAERLKGVDSTLKIQPAELGDSAVYLCASSPRRLGRETQYFGPGTRLLVL.

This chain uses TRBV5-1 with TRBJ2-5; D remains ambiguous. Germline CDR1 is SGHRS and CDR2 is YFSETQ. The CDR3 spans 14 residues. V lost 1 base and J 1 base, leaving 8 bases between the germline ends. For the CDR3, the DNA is TGCGCCAGCAGCTTGACGGGTCCCCAAGAGACCCAGTACTTC. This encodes CASSLTGPQETQYF.

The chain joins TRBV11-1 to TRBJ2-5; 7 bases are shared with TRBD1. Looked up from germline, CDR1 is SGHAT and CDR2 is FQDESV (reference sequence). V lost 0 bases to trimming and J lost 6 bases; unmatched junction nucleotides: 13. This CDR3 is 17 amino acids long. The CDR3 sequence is CASSLAASGTAIQTQYF. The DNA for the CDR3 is TGTGCCAGCAGCTTAGCAGCCTCCGGGACAGCGATACAGACCCAGTACTTC.

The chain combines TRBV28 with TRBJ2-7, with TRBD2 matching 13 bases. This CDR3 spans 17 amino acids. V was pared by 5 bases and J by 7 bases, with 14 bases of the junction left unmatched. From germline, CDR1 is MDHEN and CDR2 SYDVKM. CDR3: CASSVTSGRARGREQYF. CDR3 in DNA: TGTGCCAGCAGTGTAACTAGCGGGAGGGCCCGGGGCAGGGAGCAGTACTTC.

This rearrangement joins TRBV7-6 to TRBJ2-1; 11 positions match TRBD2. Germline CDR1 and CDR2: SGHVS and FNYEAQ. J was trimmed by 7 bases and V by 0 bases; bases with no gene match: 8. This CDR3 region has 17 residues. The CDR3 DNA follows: TGTGCCAGCAGCTTAGCGCCGGCTAGCGGGGGGCAAAATGAGCAGTTCTTC. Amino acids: CASSLAPASGGQNEQFF.

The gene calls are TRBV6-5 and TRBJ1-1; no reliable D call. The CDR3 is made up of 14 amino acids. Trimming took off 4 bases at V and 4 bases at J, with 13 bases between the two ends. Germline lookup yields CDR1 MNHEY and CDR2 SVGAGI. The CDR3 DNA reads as TGTGCCAGCAGTTTCACGGGAGGGAGCACTGAAGCTTTCTTT. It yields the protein CASSFTGGSTEAFF.

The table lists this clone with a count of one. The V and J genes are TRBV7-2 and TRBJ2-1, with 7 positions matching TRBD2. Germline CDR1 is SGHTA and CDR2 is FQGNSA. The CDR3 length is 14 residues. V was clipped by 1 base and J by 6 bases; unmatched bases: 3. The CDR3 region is CASSLGLASNEQFF. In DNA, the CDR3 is TGTGCCAGCAGCTTAGGACTAGCTAGCAATGAGCAGTTCTTC.

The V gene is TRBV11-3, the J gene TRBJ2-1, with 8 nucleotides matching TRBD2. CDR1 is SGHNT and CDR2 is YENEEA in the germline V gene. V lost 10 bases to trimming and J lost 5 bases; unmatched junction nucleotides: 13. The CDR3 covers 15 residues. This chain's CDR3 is CATAGVAGSNNEQFF. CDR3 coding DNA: TGTGCCACAGCGGGGGTAGCGGGATCAAACAATGAGCAGTTCTTC.

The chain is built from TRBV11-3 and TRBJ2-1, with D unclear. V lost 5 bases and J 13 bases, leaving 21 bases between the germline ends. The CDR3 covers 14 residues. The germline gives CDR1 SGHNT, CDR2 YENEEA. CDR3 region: CASSHPSLGIVQFF. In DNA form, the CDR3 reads TGTGCCAGCAGCCATCCCTCCCTGGGAATTGTACAGTTCTTC.

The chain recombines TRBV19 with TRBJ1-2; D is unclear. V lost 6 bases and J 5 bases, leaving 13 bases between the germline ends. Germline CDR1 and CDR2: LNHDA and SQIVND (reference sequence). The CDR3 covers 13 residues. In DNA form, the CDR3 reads TGTGCCAGTAGCCGGTCGACCACGTATGGCTACACCTTC. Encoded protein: CASSRSTTYGYTF.